The clone carrying this TCR beta chain was detected only once. The sample comes from a study of blood T cell repertoires in COVID-19. Using immunoSEQ multiplex PCR, the repertoire was profiled, and TCRdb retains in-frame clones only, with some absent. The sample holds some 130,000 clones, 80% to 90% seen once. There are 16 residues in the CDR3. Germline values: CDR1 LGHDT, CDR2 YNNKEL (reference sequence). J lost 7 bases, V lost 0 bases, and 5 bases had no gene match. The sample comprised peripheral blood. This chain links TRBV3-1 (or the pseudogene TRBV3-2) with TRBJ1-6; 8 bases are a match to TRBD1. The receptor's source is a woman aged 55-70 years with acute or convalescent COVID-19. The CDR3 spells CASSQDQGATNSPLHF. The CDR3 nucleotides are TGTGCCAGCAGCCAAGACCAGGGGGCTACGAATTCACCCCTCCACTTT.